These 21 T cell receptor beta chains originate from one sample sequenced in a study of T cell responses to AZD1222 COVID-19 vaccine. Method: immunoSEQ multiplex PCR; TCRdb's copy keeps in-frame clones and lacks some. This table holds 85,000 to 100,000 clones, around four fifths found once. This material consisted of peripheral blood, taken on day 0 of AZD1222 vaccination. Receptors originate from an adult in good health.

This chain joins TRBV28 and TRBJ1-1; D is undetermined. Germline V gives CDR1 MDHEN, CDR2 SYDVKM. CDR3 length: 13 amino acids. The ends were cut back, 3 bases at V and 1 base at J, with 6 bases in the middle. The CDR3 coding sequence is TGTGCCAGCAGTTTTGGCGGGAACACTGAAGCTTTCTTT. Its protein product is CASSFGGNTEAFF.

The V gene is TRBV10-3, the J gene TRBJ2-3; the match to TRBD2 covers 8 bases. This CDR3 region has 15 residues. CDR1 is ENHRY, CDR2 SYGVKD, per germline. V was pared by 5 bases and J by 3 bases, with 7 bases of the junction left unmatched. The CDR3, as DNA: TGTGCCATCAGTCGTACCGCGGGAGGTACAGATACGCAGTATTTT. This gives the protein CAISRTAGGTDTQYF.

V usage is TRBV5-1 and J usage is TRBJ2-7; maybe TRBD1 (6 bases). The V and J ends lost 3 bases and 0 bases respectively, with 10 bases between them. This CDR3 contains 14 residues. Germline CDR1 is SGHRS and CDR2 is YFSETQ. CDR3 residues: CASSSGHVSYEQYF. The DNA of the CDR3 is TGCGCCAGCAGCTCGGGACACGTCTCCTACGAGCAGTACTTC.

The chain couples TRBV7-2 to TRBJ1-1, with 7 bases fitting TRBD1. CDR1 is SGHTA, CDR2 FQGNSA, per germline. Trimming at V came to 4 bases and at J to 1 base, leaving 6 bases not matched to a gene. The CDR3 covers 15 residues. The CDR3 nucleotides read TGTGCCAGCAGCTCGACAGGGAATCAGAACACTGAAGCTTTCTTT. Protein: CASSSTGNQNTEAFF.

This clone has just a few counts. The chain joins TRBV11-2 to TRBJ1-2; D ambiguous. V lost 6 bases and J lost 6, with 20 bases in between. The germline V gene has CDR1 SGHAT and CDR2 FQNNGV. The CDR3 covers 15 residues. CDR3 region: CASSHAWRTSNGYTF. The CDR3 nucleotides read TGTGCCAGCAGTCATGCATGGAGGACCTCGAATGGCTACACCTTC. The full variable domain, its missing parts supplied by reference TRBV11-2 and TRBJ1-2, is EAGVAQSPRYKIIEKRQSVAFWCNPISGHATLYWYQQILGQGPKLLIQFQNNGVVDDSQLPKDRFSAERLKGVDSTLKIQPAKLEDSAVYLCASSHAWRTSNGYTFGSGTRLTVV.

The chain carries TRBV5-5 and TRBJ2-2; 10 nucleotides line up with TRBD2. Germline V gene lookup returns CDR1 SGHKS and CDR2 YYEKEE (reference sequence). V shed 2 bases, J shed 0 bases, and the junction held 13 bases outside the gene matches. This CDR3 is 20 amino acids long. The CDR3 sequence: CASSFSISATSGSNTGELFF. As DNA, the CDR3 is TGTGCCAGCAGCTTTTCCATAAGTGCGACTAGCGGGTCGAACACCGGGGAGCTGTTTTTT.

The gene calls are TRBV7-2 and TRBJ1-4; D unresolved. The ends were cut back, 2 bases at V and 6 bases at J, with 13 bases in the middle. Germline V lookup: CDR1 SGHTA, CDR2 FQGNSA. The CDR3 loop spans 15 amino acids. Here the CDR3 reads CASSLSPARDEKLFF. The CDR3 region has the DNA TGTGCCAGCAGCTTAAGCCCCGCCAGAGATGAAAAACTGTTTTTT. Together with reference TRBV7-2 and TRBJ1-4, the CDR3 gives the full variable domain: GAGVSQSPSNKVTEKGKDVELRCDPISGHTALYWYRQSLGQGLEFLIYFQGNSAPDKSGLPSDRFSAERTGGSVSTLTIQRTQQEDSAVYLCASSLSPARDEKLFFGSGTQLSVL.

The V call is TRBV28, the J call TRBJ2-7; D unclear. This CDR3 has 15 residues. Between the trimmed V and J ends, which lost 1 base and 3 bases, there was a span of 13 bases. CDR1 is MDHEN, CDR2 SYDVKM, per germline. The CDR3 sequence is CASSLSGRIIYEQYF. The CDR3 coding sequence is TGTGCCAGCAGTTTATCGGGTAGAATTATCTACGAGCAGTACTTC.

This chain links TRBV4-1 with TRBJ1-4; TRBD1 aligns across 7 bases. In germline, CDR1 is MGHRA, CDR2 YSYEKL. The trim removed 1 base at V and 0 bases at J, leaving 8 bases unmatched. The CDR3 runs to 18 residues. Here the CDR3 reads CASSQVTGTFATNEKLFF. CDR3 nucleotides: TGCGCCAGCAGCCAAGTGACAGGGACCTTTGCAACTAATGAAAAACTGTTTTTT.

This clone occurred a few times. The CDR3 here is CASSAGTGGAYGYTF. CDR3 coding DNA: TGTGCCAGCAGCGCCGGGACCGGAGGGGCCTATGGCTACACCTTC. V usage is TRBV9 and J usage is TRBJ1-2; D may be TRBD1 (5 bases). V gave up 3 bases and J gave up 4 bases, with 16 bases separating them. Germline V gene sequence: CDR1 SGDLS, CDR2 YYNGEE. The CDR3 consists of 15 residues.

The chain employs TRBV7-2 and TRBJ1-2; the D gene is possibly TRBD1 (6 bases). Trimming took off 5 bases at V and 6 bases at J, with 16 bases between the two ends. This CDR3 has 14 amino acids. Per the germline V gene, CDR1 is SGHTA and CDR2 is FQGNSA. The CDR3 here is CASSLNRGDNGYTF. The DNA of the CDR3 is TGTGCCAGCAGCCTGAATAGGGGGGATAATGGCTACACCTTC.

V is TRBV7-9 and J is TRBJ2-7; 8 bases agree with TRBD1. Germline V gives CDR1 SEHNR, CDR2 FQNEAQ (reference sequence). The V segment lost 9 bases and the J segment 0 bases; nucleotides outside the gene matches: 4. The CDR3 covers 13 residues. CDR3 region: CASLQGGSYEQYF. The CDR3 DNA sequence: TGTGCCAGTTTACAGGGGGGCTCCTACGAGCAGTACTTC.

V and J are TRBV6-6 and TRBJ1-5; no clear D. The CDR3 extends over 15 amino acids. Trimming pared 1 base from V and 4 bases from J, leaving 11 bases between. CDR1 and CDR2 (germline): MNHNY, SVGAGI (reference sequence). CDR3 sequence (DNA): TGTGCCAGCAGTTACTATGGGGTTGGAAATCAGCCCCAGCATTTT. Translation gives CASSYYGVGNQPQHF.

The chain combines TRBV29-1 with TRBJ1-2; 9 bases fit TRBD1. CDR1 SQVTM and CDR2 ANQGSEA come from the germline V gene. The J segment lost 3 bases and the V segment lost 7 bases, leaving 6 bases of the junction unmatched. The CDR3 loop spans 13 amino acids. CDR3 protein: CSATTGGHYGYTF. In DNA, the CDR3 is TGCAGCGCCACGACAGGGGGTCACTATGGCTACACCTTC.

V usage is TRBV2 and J usage is TRBJ1-4, with unresolved D. In germline, CDR1 is SNHLY, CDR2 FYNNEI. Trimming took 4 bases from V and 6 from J, leaving 21 bases between them. This CDR3 comprises 17 residues. Here the CDR3 reads CASSALGRVTTDEKLFF. CDR3 nucleotides: TGTGCCAGCAGTGCCCTCGGTAGGGTCACAACGGATGAAAAACTGTTTTTT. Looking up the rest from reference TRBV2 and TRBJ1-4 gives the full variable domain: EPEVTQTPSHQVTQMGQEVILRCVPISNHLYFYWYRQILGQKVEFLVSFYNNEISEKSEIFDDQFSVERPDGSNFTLKIRSTKLEDSAMYFCASSALGRVTTDEKLFFGSGTQLSVL.

This clone appeared a single time. The chain joins TRBV10-2 to TRBJ2-1; 11 positions match TRBD2. Germline CDR1 and CDR2: WSHSY and SAAADI. The CDR3 contains 15 residues. J was trimmed by 4 bases and V by 4 bases; bases with no gene match: 3. The CDR3: CASSALAGEYNEQFF. The CDR3 DNA reads TGCGCCAGCAGTGCACTAGCGGGAGAGTACAATGAGCAGTTCTTC.

The chain joins TRBV6-5 to TRBJ1-1; no firm D call. The CDR3 has 14 amino acids. The V gene lost 2 bases and the J gene lost 1 base, with 8 bases spanning the gap. Germline lookup yields CDR1 MNHEY and CDR2 SVGAGI. In DNA form, the CDR3 reads TGTGCCAGCAGTTACGGTCCGGCGAACACTGAAGCTTTCTTT. Translation: CASSYGPANTEAFF.

This clone was counted at least ten times. The chain carries TRBV5-1 and TRBJ1-1; tentatively, D is TRBD1 (5 bases). V lost 3 bases to trimming and J lost 1 base, with 7 bases between them. Germline V CDR1 and CDR2: SGHRS, YFSETQ. The CDR3 runs to 13 residues. The CDR3: CASSSQENTEAFF. Here the CDR3 DNA reads TGCGCCAGCAGCTCACAGGAGAACACTGAAGCTTTCTTT.

The V call is TRBV6-5, the J call TRBJ2-1; D is undetermined. CDR1 and CDR2 (germline): MNHEY, SVGAGI. V lost 1 base and J lost 4, with 5 bases in between. The CDR3 runs 13 residues. CDR3 residues: CASSYYGYNEQFF. The CDR3 DNA sequence: TGTGCCAGCAGTTACTACGGGTACAATGAGCAGTTCTTC.

CDR3 DNA: TGTGCCAGCAGCGGACAGGGCTACAATGAGCAGTTCTTC. Translated, it gives CASSGQGYNEQFF. This chain joins TRBV2 and TRBJ2-1; TRBD1 aligns across 8 bases. This CDR3 is built from 13 residues. Per the germline V gene, CDR1 is SNHLY and CDR2 is FYNNEI. V shed 6 bases and J 3 bases; nucleotides not matched to a gene: 1.

The chain uses TRBV4-3 and TRBJ2-1; TRBD1 might be the D (5 bases). Trimming shortened V by 0 bases and J by 4 bases, and 10 bases separated the two germline ends. This CDR3 is built from 15 residues. Looked up from germline, CDR1 is LGHNA and CDR2 is YSLEER. As DNA, the CDR3 is TGCGCCAGCAGCCAAGAGACCTCAGGGTACAATGAGCAGTTCTTC. The encoded protein is CASSQETSGYNEQFF.